These T cell receptor beta chains were read from a single sample in a study of beta chain features in type 1 diabetes. Profiled with immunoSEQ multiplex PCR; TCRdb holds only in-frame clones, not every one. The sample lists around 430,000 clones; over 25% were seen once. The material sequenced was naive CD4+ T cells from blood. The receptors here all came from a man aged 18 to 30 in good health. The CDR3 runs from the conserved cysteine through the conserved F or W. Fields, in order: clone size, J gene, D gene, V gene, CDR3 DNA, CDR3 protein. D genes are given only for firm matches. Clone size appears in some rows only: once, few, many, or a class for an expanded clone.

>NA|TRBJ2-1|TRBD2|TRBV28
TGTGCCAGCAGTTTATCCGGACTAGCGGGAACGGGGGACAATGAGCAGTTCTTC
CASSLSGLAGTGDNEQFF
>few|TRBJ2-4|NA|TRBV4-1
TGCGCCAGCAGCCAAGAAGGGAGTAGCCTGAACATTCAGTACTTC
CASSQEGSSLNIQYF
>NA|TRBJ2-3|NA|TRBV4-1
TGCGCCAGCAGCCAAGATACATACCTAGCCCTCACAGATACGCAGTATTTT
CASSQDTYLALTDTQYF
>NA|TRBJ2-5|NA|TRBV29-1
TGCAGCGTCGCAGAGGACAGCCAAACGACCCAGTACTTC
CSVAEDSQTTQYF
>few|TRBJ2-2|TRBD1|TRBV23-1
TGCGCCAGCAGTCCCCGGGACAGGGCGAACACCGGGGAGCTGTTTTTT
CASSPRDRANTGELFF
>NA|TRBJ2-7|NA|TRBV6-5
TGTGCCAGCAGCCGAGAAGGGGTATGGTACGAGCAGTACTTC
CASSREGVWYEQYF
>few|TRBJ2-3|NA|TRBV7-9
TGTGCCAGCACCGAGGGACTTCCCCCAGATACGCAGTATTTT
CASTEGLPPDTQYF
>few|TRBJ2-1|NA|TRBV7-8
TGTGCCAGCAGAAGTACTCTCCGTGATGAGCAGTTCTTC
CASRSTLRDEQFF
>NA|TRBJ1-4|NA|TRBV30
TGTGCCAGTGGGGGACCTAATGAAAAACTGTTTTTT
CASGGPNEKLFF
>NA|TRBJ1-5|NA|TRBV7-8
TGTGCCAGCAGCTTACCCGACAGGATAGGGGATCAGCCCCAGCATTTT
CASSLPDRIGDQPQHF
>NA|TRBJ2-3|NA|TRBV30
TGTGCCTTACAGGGAACCACAGATACGCAGTATTTT
CALQGTTDTQYF
>few|TRBJ1-4|NA|TRBV30
TGTGCCTGGAGTGTAGGCGGGGACGGGGAAAAACTGTTTTTT
CAWSVGGDGEKLFF
>NA|TRBJ1-2|NA|TRBV7-8
TGTGCCAGCAGCTTGGAGACTCAAACGAGGGGCTACACCTTC
CASSLETQTRGYTF
>NA|TRBJ2-5|NA|TRBV30
TGTGCCTGGAGCCGGACACTTCAAGAGACCCAGTACTTC
CAWSRTLQETQYF
>NA|TRBJ2-3|TRBD2|TRBV29-1
TGCAGCGCCGTAGCGGGACCAAAAGATACGCAGTATTTT
CSAVAGPKDTQYF
>few|TRBJ2-1|TRBD2|TRBV6-5
TGTGCCAGCTGCGCGGGAGAGGTAACCTACAATGAGCAGTTCTTC
CASCAGEVTYNEQFF